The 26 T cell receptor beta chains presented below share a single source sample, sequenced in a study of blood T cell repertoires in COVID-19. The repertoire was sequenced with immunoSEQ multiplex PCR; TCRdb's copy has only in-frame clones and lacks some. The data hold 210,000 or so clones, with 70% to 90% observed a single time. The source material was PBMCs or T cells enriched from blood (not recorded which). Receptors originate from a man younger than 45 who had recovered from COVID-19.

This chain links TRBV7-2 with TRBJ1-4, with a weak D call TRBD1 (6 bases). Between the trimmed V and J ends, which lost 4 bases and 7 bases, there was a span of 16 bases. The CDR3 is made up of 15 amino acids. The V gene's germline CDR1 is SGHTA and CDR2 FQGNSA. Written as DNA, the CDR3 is TGTGCCAGCAGCTACGCCGGGCAGGGGAGTGAAAAACTGTTTTTT. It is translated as CASSYAGQGSEKLFF.

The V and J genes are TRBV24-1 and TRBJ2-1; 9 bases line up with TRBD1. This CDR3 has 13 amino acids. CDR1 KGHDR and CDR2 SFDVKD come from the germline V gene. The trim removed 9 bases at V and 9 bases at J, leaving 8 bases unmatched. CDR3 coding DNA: TGTGCCACCGCCCGGGACAGGGCAAGTGAGCAGTTCTTC. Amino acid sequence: CATARDRASEQFF.

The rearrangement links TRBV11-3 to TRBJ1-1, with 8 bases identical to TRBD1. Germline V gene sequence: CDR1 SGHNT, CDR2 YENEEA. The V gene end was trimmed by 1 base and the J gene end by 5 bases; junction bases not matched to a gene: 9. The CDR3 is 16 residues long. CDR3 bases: TGTGCCAGCAGCTTAGGGACAGGGTTTGGCCAGACTGAAGCTTTCTTT. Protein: CASSLGTGFGQTEAFF.

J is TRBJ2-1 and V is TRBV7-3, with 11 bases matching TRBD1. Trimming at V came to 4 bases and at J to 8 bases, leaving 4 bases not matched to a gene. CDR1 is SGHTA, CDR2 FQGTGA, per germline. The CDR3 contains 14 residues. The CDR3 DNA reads TGTGCCAGCAGCTCGGACAGGGGGCGGCATGAGCAGTTCTTC. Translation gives CASSSDRGRHEQFF.

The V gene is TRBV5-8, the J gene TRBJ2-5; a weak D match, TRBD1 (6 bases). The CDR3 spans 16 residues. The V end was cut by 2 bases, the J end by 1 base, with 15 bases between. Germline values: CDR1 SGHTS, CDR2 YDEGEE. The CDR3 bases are TGTGCCAGCAGCTTTCTAGGGGGTCGCTTCCAAGAGACCCAGTACTTC. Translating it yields CASSFLGGRFQETQYF. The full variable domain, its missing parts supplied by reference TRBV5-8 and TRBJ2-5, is EAGVTQSPTHLIKTRGQQATLRCSPISGHTSVYWYQQALGLGLQFLLWYDEGEERNRGNFPPRFSGRQFPNYSSELNVNALELEDSALYLCASSFLGGRFQETQYFGPGTRLLVL.

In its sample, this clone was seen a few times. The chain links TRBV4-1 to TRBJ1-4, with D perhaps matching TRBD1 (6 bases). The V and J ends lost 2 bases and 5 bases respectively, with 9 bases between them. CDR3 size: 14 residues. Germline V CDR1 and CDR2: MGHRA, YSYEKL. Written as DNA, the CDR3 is TGCGCCAGCAGCCAAACCGGGACAAATGAAAAACTGTTTTTT. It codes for CASSQTGTNEKLFF.

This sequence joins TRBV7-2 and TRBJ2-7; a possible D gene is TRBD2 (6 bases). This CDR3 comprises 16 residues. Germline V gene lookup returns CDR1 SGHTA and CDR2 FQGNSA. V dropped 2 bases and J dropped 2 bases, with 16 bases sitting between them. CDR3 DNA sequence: TGTGCCAGCAGCTTATCTCAAGGGACGGGAGCCTACGAGCAGTACTTC. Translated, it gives CASSLSQGTGAYEQYF.

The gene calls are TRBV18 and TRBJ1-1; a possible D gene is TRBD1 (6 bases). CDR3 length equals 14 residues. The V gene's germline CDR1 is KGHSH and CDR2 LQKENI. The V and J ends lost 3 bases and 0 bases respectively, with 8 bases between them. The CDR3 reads CASSPGQLNTEAFF. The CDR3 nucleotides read TGTGCCAGCTCACCTGGACAGCTGAACACTGAAGCTTTCTTT.

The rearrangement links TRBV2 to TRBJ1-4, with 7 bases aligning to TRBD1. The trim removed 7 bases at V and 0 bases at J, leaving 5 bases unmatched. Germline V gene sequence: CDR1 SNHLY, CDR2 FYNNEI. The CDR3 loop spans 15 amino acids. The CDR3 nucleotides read TGTGCCAGCAAGGGACAGATTTCAACTAATGAAAAACTGTTTTTT. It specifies CASKGQISTNEKLFF.

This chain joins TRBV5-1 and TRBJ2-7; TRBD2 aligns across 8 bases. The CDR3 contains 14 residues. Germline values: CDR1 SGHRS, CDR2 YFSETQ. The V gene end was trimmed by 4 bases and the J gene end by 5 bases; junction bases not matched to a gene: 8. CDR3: CASSLRTSRDEQYF. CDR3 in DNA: TGCGCCAGCAGCCTCAGGACTAGCAGGGACGAGCAGTACTTC.

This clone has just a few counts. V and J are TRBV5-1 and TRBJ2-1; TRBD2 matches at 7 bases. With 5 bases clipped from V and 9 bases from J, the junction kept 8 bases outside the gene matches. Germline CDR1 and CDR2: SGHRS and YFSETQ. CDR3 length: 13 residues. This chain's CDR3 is CASRFGLDPEQFF. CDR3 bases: TGCGCCAGCAGGTTTGGACTAGACCCTGAGCAGTTCTTC.

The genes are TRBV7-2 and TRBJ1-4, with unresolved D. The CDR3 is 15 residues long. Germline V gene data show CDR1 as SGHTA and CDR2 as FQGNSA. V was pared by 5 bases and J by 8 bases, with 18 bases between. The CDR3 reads CASSTQRTGREKLFF. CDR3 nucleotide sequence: TGTGCCAGCAGCACCCAACGGACTGGACGGGAAAAACTGTTTTTT.

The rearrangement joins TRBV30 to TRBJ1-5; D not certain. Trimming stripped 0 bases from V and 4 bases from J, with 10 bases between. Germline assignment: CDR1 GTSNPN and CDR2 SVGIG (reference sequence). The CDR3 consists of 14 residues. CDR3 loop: CAWSVLHSNQPQHF. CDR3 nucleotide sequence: TGTGCCTGGAGTGTACTACACTCGAATCAGCCCCAGCATTTT.

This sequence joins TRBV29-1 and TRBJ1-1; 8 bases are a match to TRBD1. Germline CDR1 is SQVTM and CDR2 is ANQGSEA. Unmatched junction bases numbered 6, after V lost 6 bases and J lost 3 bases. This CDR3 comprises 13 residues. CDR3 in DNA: TGCAGCGTCACAGCACAGGGGGACACTGAAGCTTTCTTT. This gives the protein CSVTAQGDTEAFF.

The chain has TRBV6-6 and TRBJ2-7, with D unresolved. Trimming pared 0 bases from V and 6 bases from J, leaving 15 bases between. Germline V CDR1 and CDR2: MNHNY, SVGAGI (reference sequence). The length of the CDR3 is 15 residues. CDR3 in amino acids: CASSYSTVGEIEQYF. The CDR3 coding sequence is TGTGCCAGCAGTTACTCGACCGTGGGCGAGATCGAGCAGTACTTC.

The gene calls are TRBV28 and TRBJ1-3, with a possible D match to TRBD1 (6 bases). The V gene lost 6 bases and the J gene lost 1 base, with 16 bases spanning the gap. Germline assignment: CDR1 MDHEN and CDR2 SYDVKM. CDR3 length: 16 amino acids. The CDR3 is CASSPGGGTSGNTIYF. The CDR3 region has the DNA TGTGCCAGCAGCCCGGGAGGGGGTACTTCTGGAAACACCATATATTTT.

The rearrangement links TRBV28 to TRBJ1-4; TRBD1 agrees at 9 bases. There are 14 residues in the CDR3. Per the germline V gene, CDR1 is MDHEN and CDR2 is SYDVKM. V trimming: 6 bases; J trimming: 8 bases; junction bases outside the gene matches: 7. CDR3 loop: CASSTQGAREKLFF. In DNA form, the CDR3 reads TGTGCCAGCAGCACACAGGGGGCAAGGGAAAAACTGTTTTTT.

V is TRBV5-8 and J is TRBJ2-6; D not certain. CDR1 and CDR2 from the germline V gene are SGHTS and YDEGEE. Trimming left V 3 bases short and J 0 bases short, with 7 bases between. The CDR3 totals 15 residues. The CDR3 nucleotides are TGTGCCAGCAGCTCCCACTTCTCTGGGGCCAACGTCCTGACTTTC. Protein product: CASSSHFSGANVLTF.

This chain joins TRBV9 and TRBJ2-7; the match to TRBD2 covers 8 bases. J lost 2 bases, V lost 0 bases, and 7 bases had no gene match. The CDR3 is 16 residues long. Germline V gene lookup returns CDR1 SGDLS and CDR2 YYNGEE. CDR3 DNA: TGTGCCAGCAGCGTAGGGGCGGGGGGATCCACCTACGAGCAGTACTTC. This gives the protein CASSVGAGGSTYEQYF.

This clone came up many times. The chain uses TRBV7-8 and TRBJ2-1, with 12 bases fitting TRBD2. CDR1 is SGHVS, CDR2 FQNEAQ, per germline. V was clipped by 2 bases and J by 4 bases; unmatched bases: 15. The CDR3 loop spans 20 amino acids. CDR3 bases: TGTGCCAGCAGCTTAAACCTATATCTAGCGGGAGGGCGGGAGTACAATGAGCAGTTCTTC. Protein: CASSLNLYLAGGREYNEQFF.

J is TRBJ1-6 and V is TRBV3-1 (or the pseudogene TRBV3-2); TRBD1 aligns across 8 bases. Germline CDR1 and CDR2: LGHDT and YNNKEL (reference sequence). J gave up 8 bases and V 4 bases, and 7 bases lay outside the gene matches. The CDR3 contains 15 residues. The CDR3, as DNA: TGTGCCAGCAGCCCCGTGGACAGGGTTGATTCACCCCTCCACTTT. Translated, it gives CASSPVDRVDSPLHF.

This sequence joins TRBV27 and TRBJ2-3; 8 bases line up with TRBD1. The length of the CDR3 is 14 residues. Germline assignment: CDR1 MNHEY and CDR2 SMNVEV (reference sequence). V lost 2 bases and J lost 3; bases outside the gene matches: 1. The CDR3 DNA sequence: TGTGCCAGCAGTTTACAGGGGGCGACAGATACGCAGTATTTT. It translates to CASSLQGATDTQYF.

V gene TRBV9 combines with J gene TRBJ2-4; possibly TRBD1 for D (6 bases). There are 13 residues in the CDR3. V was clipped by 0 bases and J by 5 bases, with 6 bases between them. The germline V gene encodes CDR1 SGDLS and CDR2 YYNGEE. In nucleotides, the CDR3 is TGTGCCAGCAGCGTAGACAGGGAAAACATTCAGTACTTC. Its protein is CASSVDRENIQYF.

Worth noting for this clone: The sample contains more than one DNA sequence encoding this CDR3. The CDR3 DNA sequence: TGTGCCACCAGCGACAGGGGGGAAAAACTGTTTTTT. Amino acid sequence: CATSDRGEKLFF. V and J are TRBV24-1 and TRBJ1-4; 9 positions match TRBD1. Germline loops: CDR1 KGHDR, CDR2 SFDVKD. V was pared by 7 bases and J by 8 bases, with 1 base of the junction left unmatched. The CDR3 covers 12 residues.

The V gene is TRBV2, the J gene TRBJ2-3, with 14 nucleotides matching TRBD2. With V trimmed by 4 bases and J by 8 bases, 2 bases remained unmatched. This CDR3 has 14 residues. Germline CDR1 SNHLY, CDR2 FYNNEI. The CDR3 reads CASSGLAGGATQYF. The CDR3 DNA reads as TGTGCCAGCAGTGGACTAGCGGGGGGGGCTACGCAGTATTTT.

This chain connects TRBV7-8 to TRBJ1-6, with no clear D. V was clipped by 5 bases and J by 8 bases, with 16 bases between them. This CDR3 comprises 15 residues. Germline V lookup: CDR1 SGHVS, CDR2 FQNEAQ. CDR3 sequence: CASSPLGPGDSPLHF. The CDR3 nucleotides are TGTGCCAGCAGCCCTCTAGGCCCTGGCGATTCACCCCTCCACTTT.